Following are 18 T cell receptor beta chains from one sample sequenced in a study of cytomegalovirus exposure and HLA in healthy donors. With 60 Vbeta and 13 Jbeta primers, the PCR was carried out. Repertoires were generated with immunoSEQ multiplex PCR, while TCRdb's copy carries only in-frame clones and drops some. The sample records 170,000 or so clones, 84% being singletons. Sequences were obtained from PBMCs. The origin of the receptors is a girl aged 10-17 years in good health and CMV-seropositive.

J is TRBJ2-3 and V is TRBV30; 13 bases match TRBD2. The CDR3 is 15 amino acids. Losses at the gene ends were 3 bases for V and 6 bases for J; bases not matched to a gene: 6. CDR1 is GTSNPN, CDR2 SVGIG, per germline (reference sequence). CDR3: CAWSEGLAGKDTQYF. CDR3 bases: TGTGCCTGGAGCGAGGGACTAGCGGGGAAGGATACGCAGTATTTT.

The rearrangement uses TRBV7-2 and TRBJ1-1, with 10 bases that match TRBD1. V lost 5 bases to trimming and J lost 10 bases; unmatched junction nucleotides: 13. The CDR3 covers 15 residues. Germline V lookup: CDR1 SGHTA, CDR2 FQGNSA. The CDR3 DNA follows: TGTGCCAGCAGCCCAATCGGGACAGGGGACCCTGGAGCTTTCTTT. Translation: CASSPIGTGDPGAFF.

This clone was detected once. The V gene is TRBV14, the J gene TRBJ1-2; 7 bases match TRBD1. CDR1 is SGHDN and CDR2 is FVKESK in the germline V gene. The ends lost 1 base at V and 7 bases at J; junction bases unmatched: 6. The length of the CDR3 is 14 residues. CDR3 nucleotides: TGTGCCAGCAGCCAAGGGACAGGCCAACGTGGCTACACCTTC. Protein: CASSQGTGQRGYTF.

In its sample, this clone was seen once. V usage is TRBV7-9 and J usage is TRBJ1-2; no clear D. The CDR3 covers 12 residues. V was cut by 2 bases and J by 6 bases, with 7 bases left in between. From germline, CDR1 is SEHNR and CDR2 FQNEAQ (reference sequence). CDR3 loop: CASSLTPDGYTF. The CDR3 region has the DNA TGTGCCAGCAGCTTAACGCCGGATGGCTACACCTTC.

In the case of this clone: The identical CDR3 is also encoded by other nucleotide sequences in the sample. The J gene is TRBJ1-2, the V gene TRBV6-1, with 8 bases matching TRBD1. Germline V gives CDR1 MNHNS, CDR2 SASEGT. The J segment lost 2 bases and the V segment lost 8 bases, leaving 4 bases of the junction unmatched. CDR3 length: 13 residues. The CDR3 loop reads CASGRDRNYGYTF. DNA of the CDR3: TGTGCCAGCGGCCGGGACAGGAACTATGGCTACACCTTC.

V gene TRBV14 combines with J gene TRBJ2-7, with D perhaps TRBD2 (5 bases). V dropped 0 bases and J dropped 0 bases, with 36 bases sitting between them. This CDR3 is 24 amino acids long. The V gene's germline CDR1 is SGHDN and CDR2 FVKESK. The CDR3 nucleotides read TGTGCCAGCAGCCAAGAGCCGGCGGGTTGGATCGAGTGGGTGGTGTCGGTGGTCTCCTACGAGCAGTACTTC. Translated, it gives CASSQEPAGWIEWVVSVVSYEQYF.

V usage is TRBV5-1 and J usage is TRBJ1-3, with D unresolved. The germline V and J ends were trimmed by 4 bases and 1 base, with 9 bases remaining between them. CDR3 length: 14 residues. Germline loops: CDR1 SGHRS, CDR2 YFSETQ. This chain's CDR3 is CASSPGLSGNTIYF. Written as DNA, the CDR3 is TGCGCCAGCAGCCCGGGTTTGTCTGGAAACACCATATATTTT.

The chain links TRBV6-5 to TRBJ1-1; 11 positions match TRBD1. The V gene end was trimmed by 6 bases and the J gene end by 6 bases; junction bases not matched to a gene: 9. The CDR3 loop spans 15 amino acids. Per germline, CDR1 MNHEY and CDR2 SVGAGI. CDR3 nucleotide sequence: TGTGCCAGCAGCCCCCGCGGGACAGGGGGGCCTGAAGCTTTCTTT. Translation: CASSPRGTGGPEAFF.

The chain has TRBV27 and TRBJ2-5, with 13 bases lining up with TRBD2. The CDR3 totals 18 residues. In germline, CDR1 is MNHEY, CDR2 SMNVEV (reference sequence). Trimming removed 6 bases from V and 2 bases from J; junction bases left unmatched: 12. CDR3 coding DNA: TGTGCCAGCAGCACCAGACTAGCGGGGGGTCCATTACAAGAGACCCAGTACTTC. Its translation is CASSTRLAGGPLQETQYF.

The genes are TRBV19 and TRBJ1-5; possible D gene TRBD1, 5 bases. V shed 5 bases and J shed 3 bases, with 11 bases lying between them. CDR3 length: 14 amino acids. Germline CDR1 and CDR2: LNHDA and SQIVND (reference sequence). The CDR3 DNA is TGTGCCAGTAGTCAGGGAGGGTTCAATCAGCCCCAGCATTTT. It translates to CASSQGGFNQPQHF.

The rearrangement joins TRBV9 to TRBJ2-1; 7 positions agree with TRBD1. The junction had 5 bases not matched to a gene; V was cut back by 2 bases and J by 0 bases. This CDR3 region has 16 residues. From germline, CDR1 is SGDLS and CDR2 YYNGEE. CDR3: CASSVRTGNSYNEQFF. The CDR3 bases are TGTGCCAGCAGCGTTCGGACAGGAAACTCCTACAATGAGCAGTTCTTC.

The chain has TRBV9 and TRBJ2-5; TRBD1 matches 7 bases. The CDR3 extends over 14 amino acids. V shed 3 bases and J 0 bases; nucleotides not matched to a gene: 2. Germline CDR1 SGDLS, CDR2 YYNGEE. In nucleotides, the CDR3 is TGTGCCAGCAGCGGGACAGGAAACCAAGAGACCCAGTACTTC. Protein sequence: CASSGTGNQETQYF.

The chain links TRBV5-1 to TRBJ1-1; D is unclear. Trimming removed 2 bases at V and 11 bases at J, with 22 bases between. The CDR3 sequence is 15 residues long. CDR1 SGHRS and CDR2 YFSETQ come from the germline V gene. CDR3 in amino acids: CASSLPGGSRPEAFF. The CDR3 DNA is TGCGCCAGCAGCTTACCTGGCGGTTCTCGCCCAGAGGCTTTCTTT.

The rearrangement uses TRBV6-4 and TRBJ2-3; 11 positions match TRBD2. This CDR3 has 17 residues. J lost 3 bases, V lost 6 bases, and 11 bases had no gene match. Germline V gives CDR1 MRHNA, CDR2 SNTAGT. CDR3 loop: CASSLHTSGGGTDTQYF. Written as DNA, the CDR3 is TGTGCCAGCAGCCTCCATACTAGCGGGGGTGGGACAGATACGCAGTATTTT.

The chain couples TRBV4-1 to TRBJ2-3, with TRBD2 identical over 11 bases. This CDR3 region has 15 residues. Per the germline V gene, CDR1 is MGHRA and CDR2 is YSYEKL. With 5 bases clipped from V and 14 bases from J, the junction kept 15 bases outside the gene matches. CDR3 nucleotides: TGCGCCAGCAGCGAGGTAGCGGGGGGGCCACCTCAGCCGTATTTT. It is translated as CASSEVAGGPPQPYF.

This clone was observed once. V gene TRBV5-4 combines with J gene TRBJ1-1; 8 bases fit TRBD1. The CDR3 runs 13 residues. J was trimmed by 8 bases and V by 4 bases; bases with no gene match: 7. Per germline, CDR1 SGHNT and CDR2 YYREEE (reference sequence). DNA for the CDR3: TGTGCCAGCAGCCCGGGACAGGCCAAAGAAGCTTTCTTT. It codes for CASSPGQAKEAFF. Using reference TRBV5-4 and TRBJ1-1 for the parts outside the CDR3, the full variable domain is ETGVTQSPTHLIKTRGQQVTLRCSSQSGHNTVSWYQQALGQGPQFIFQYYREEENGRGNFPPRFSGLQFPNYSSELNVNALELDDSALYLCASSPGQAKEAFFGQGTRLTVV.

In its sample, this clone was seen a few times. Other DNA variants within this sample encode the same CDR3. The rearrangement uses TRBV27 and TRBJ2-5, with TRBD2 identical over 11 bases. With 2 bases clipped from V and 5 bases from J, the junction kept 4 bases outside the gene matches. Germline V lookup: CDR1 MNHEY, CDR2 SMNVEV (reference sequence). The CDR3 extends over 15 amino acids. CDR3 region: CASSLTSGGPETQYF. CDR3 in DNA: TGTGCCAGCAGTTTAACTAGCGGGGGCCCGGAGACCCAGTACTTC.

The rearrangement uses TRBV7-6 and TRBJ2-1, with D unresolved. Trimming left V 5 bases short and J 9 bases short, with 14 bases between. This CDR3 is 13 amino acids long. From germline, CDR1 is SGHVS and CDR2 FNYEAQ. CDR3 residues: CASSLWVRSEQFF. CDR3 sequence (DNA): TGTGCCAGCAGCCTATGGGTACGGAGTGAGCAGTTCTTC.